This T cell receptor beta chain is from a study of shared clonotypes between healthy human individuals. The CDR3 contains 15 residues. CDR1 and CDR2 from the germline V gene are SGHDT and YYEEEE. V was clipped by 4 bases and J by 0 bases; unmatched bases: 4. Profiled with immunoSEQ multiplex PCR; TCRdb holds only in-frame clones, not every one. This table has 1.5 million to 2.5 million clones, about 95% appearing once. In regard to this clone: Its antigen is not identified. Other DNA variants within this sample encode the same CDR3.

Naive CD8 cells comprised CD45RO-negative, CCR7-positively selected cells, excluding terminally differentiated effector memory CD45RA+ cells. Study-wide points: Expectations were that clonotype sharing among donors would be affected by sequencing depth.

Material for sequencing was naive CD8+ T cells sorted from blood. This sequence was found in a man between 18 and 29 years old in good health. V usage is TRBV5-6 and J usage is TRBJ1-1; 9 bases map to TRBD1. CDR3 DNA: TGTGCCAGCAGCGGTACAGGGGGCCTGAACACTGAAGCTTTCTTT. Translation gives CASSGTGGLNTEAFF.